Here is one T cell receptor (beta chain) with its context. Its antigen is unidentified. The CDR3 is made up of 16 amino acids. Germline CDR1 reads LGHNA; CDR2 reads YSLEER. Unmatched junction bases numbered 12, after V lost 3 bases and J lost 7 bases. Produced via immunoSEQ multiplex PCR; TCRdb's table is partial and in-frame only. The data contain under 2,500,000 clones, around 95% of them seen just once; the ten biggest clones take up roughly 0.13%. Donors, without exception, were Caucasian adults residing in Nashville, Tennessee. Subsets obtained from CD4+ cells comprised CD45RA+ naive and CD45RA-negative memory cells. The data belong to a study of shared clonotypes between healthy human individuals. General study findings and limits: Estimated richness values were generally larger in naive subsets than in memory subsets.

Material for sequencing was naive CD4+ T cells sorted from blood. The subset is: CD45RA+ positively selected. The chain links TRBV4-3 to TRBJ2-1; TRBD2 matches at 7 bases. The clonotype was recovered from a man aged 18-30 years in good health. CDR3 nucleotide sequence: TGCGCCAGCAGCCAGGGAGGACTAGGCCCCACTAATGAGCAGTTCTTC. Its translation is CASSQGGLGPTNEQFF.